This TCR beta chain appears in the sequencing data of a study of T cell responses to AZD1222 COVID-19 vaccine. At the level of the study: Pooled in the analysis were second doses at about 4 or about 12 weeks. The study, taken as a whole, reports: The donors showed a predominance of white British ancestry and of females, with possible underestimation of clonal diversity. Regions 160-218 and 743-854 held dominance among vaccine-associated CD4 TCRs, which spanned spike. Repertoires were obtained only post-peak T cell response.

The repertoire was sequenced with immunoSEQ multiplex PCR; TCRdb's copy has only in-frame clones and lacks some. The data hold roughly 120,000 clones, with about nine tenths observed a single time. In this sample, this clone turned up once. As yet, its antigen is unknown. Looked up from germline, CDR1 is LGHNA and CDR2 is YSLEER. The CDR3 has 12 amino acids. The rearrangement uses TRBV4-3 and TRBJ1-6; no clear D. The TCR originated in an adult in good health. The sample consisted of peripheral blood, taken on day 0 of AZD1222 vaccination. CDR3 loop: CVRLGGCSPLHF. CDR3 coding DNA: TGCGTACGGTTAGGAGGATGTTCACCCCTCCACTTT.